This TCR beta chain was captured by sequencing in a study of blood T cell repertoires in COVID-19 (dated by TCRdb to about 2020). The study in broad terms: Samples from collaborators originated in the United States, Italy and Spain and spanned both the acute and convalescent phases of COVID-19. The prospective study material was composed of cDNA or gDNA derived from T cells, B-cell-depleted T cells, or PBMCs. Subjects who had been exposed to COVID-19, were actively infected with it, or had recovered from it provided the deeply sampled blood TCRbeta repertoires that made up the dataset. The repertoires were made available in a free public database intended to serve as a resource for research on the immune response to SARS-CoV-2. The samples were drawn from two sources: the first 160 participants of the ongoing ImmuneRACE study, and 1,000 to 1,500 subjects contributed by 6 global collaborators. A de-identified subject ID, COVID-19 status, age in years and sex were almost always included in the sample metadata. HLA class I and class II types, where available, came from metadata supplied by the sample provider rather than from assay-based typing. Broad study findings and their caveats: Clinical and demographic metadata were provided uncurated, with the amount varying by source and participant.

Whole blood was collected in K2EDTA tubes by collaborating institutions according to the institutions' own protocols. For TCRbeta analysis, collaborator samples were shipped as frozen whole blood, as isolated PBMCs, or as DNA extracted from either sample type. In the case of this clone: There is no known antigen for this receptor. The record has no base qualities; no much larger clone is one base away.

V is shortened by 1 base, J by 10 bases, and the region joining them spans 14 bases. Taken from the germline V gene, the CDR1 and CDR2 loops are MNHNS and SASEGT. CDR3 length: 15 amino acids, cysteine to phenylalanine. Only the CDR3 portion is preserved as DNA: 45 bases, with reading frame beginning at the first base. TCRbeta CDR3 regions were amplified from genomic DNA by means of the immunoSEQ Assay, a bias-controlled multiplex PCR. As for the authors' bioinformatics: Within the assay, amplification of reference gene primers was used to estimate how many nucleated cells each sample contained. Sequence reads were collapsed and filtered to measure the absolute abundance of every unique TCRbeta CDR3 rearrangement. For each sample, productive Simpson clonality was calculated by taking the square root of Simpson's diversity index across productive rearrangements. In TCRdb, the immuneACCESS table is reduced to in-frame sequences with V and J assigned. These tables do not hold every clone; where another copy was compared, an unresolved V gene accounts for under half, and the others remain unexplained. V and J calls and clone size come straight from that table; D and trimming were deduced from the DNA. This sample comprises approximately 120,000 clones, 85% of them detected only once. The top ten constitute 5% to 7.5% of the sample.

What was sequenced was peripheral blood. The V gene is TRBV6-1 and the J gene is TRBJ1-6; no D gene is confidently identified. The receptor was isolated from a man older than 75 with active or convalescent COVID-19. The CDR3 sequence is CASSEGAVFYSPLHF. DNA sequence: TGTGCCAGCAGTGAAGGGGCAGTATTCTACTCACCCCTCCACTTT.